The rows below give T cell receptor beta chains drawn from one sample of a study of a mutant IDH1 vaccine in newly diagnosed glioma. Generated by immunoSEQ multiplex PCR, the TCRdb table keeps only in-frame clones and is missing some. The sample includes roughly 60,000 clones, about 85% of them seen just once. These receptors are not linked to any known antigen. This sample comprised PBMCs, obtained from a glioma patient whose treatment included an IDH1 peptide vaccine. All receptors derive from a man aged 25-40 years with glioma. CDR3s include the opening cysteine and the closing phenylalanine or tryptophan. D genes are given only for firm matches. Clone size is given for some rows only: seen once, a few or many times, or a class if the clone is expanded.

v_call,clone_size,j_call,d_call,cdr3_aa,cdr3_nt
TRBV29-1,-,TRBJ1-2,TRBD1,CSVESGGNYGYTF,TGCAGCGTTGAATCAGGGGGCAACTATGGCTACACCTTC
TRBV6-6,-,TRBJ2-2,TRBD2,CASSSGGTGAGELFF,TGTGCCAGCAGTTCGGGGGGGACTGGTGCCGGGGAGCTGTTTTTT
TRBV2,-,TRBJ1-5,-,CASSEAYNQPQHF,TGTGCCAGCAGTGAGGCCTATAATCAGCCCCAGCATTTT
TRBV11-2,-,TRBJ2-7,-,CASSLVPGLTAEQYF,TGTGCCAGCAGCTTAGTTCCCGGTCTTACAGCCGAGCAGTACTTC
TRBV6-5,-,TRBJ2-1,TRBD1,CASSRLGQYYNEQFF,TGTGCCAGCAGCCGATTGGGACAGTACTACAATGAGCAGTTCTTC
TRBV6-5,-,TRBJ1-5,TRBD1,CASSPSSYQGASQHF,TGTGCCAGCAGCCCCTCCTCCTACCAGGGGGCATCCCAGCATTTT
TRBV4-1,-,TRBJ1-1,-,CASSQDLTANTEAFF,TGCGCCAGCAGCCAAGATTTGACAGCGAACACTGAAGCTTTCTTT
TRBV4-1,-,TRBJ1-2,-,CASSQDLGVHGYTF,TGCGCCAGCAGCCAAGACTTGGGAGTGCATGGCTACACCTTC
TRBV11-3,-,TRBJ2-3,-,CASSFLSDTQYF,TGTGCCAGCAGCTTCCTGTCAGATACGCAGTATTTT
TRBV15,-,TRBJ2-3,TRBD1,CATSRGATGGTDTQYF,TGTGCCACCAGCAGAGGAGCGACAGGGGGCACAGATACGCAGTATTTT
TRBV30,-,TRBJ1-4,-,CAWSASGEKLFF,TGTGCCTGGAGTGCCTCGGGGGAAAAACTGTTTTTT
TRBV7-2,-,TRBJ1-1,-,CASSLSFVRDTEAFF,TGTGCCAGCAGCCTTTCCTTTGTAAGGGACACTGAAGCTTTCTTT
TRBV6-6,-,TRBJ2-2,-,CASRATTGGPTGELFF,TGTGCCAGCAGGGCCACTACGGGGGGCCCTACCGGGGAGCTGTTTTTT
TRBV7-7,-,TRBJ2-7,-,CASSLGPGADEQYF,TGTGCCAGCAGCTTAGGCCCAGGGGCCGACGAGCAGTACTTC
TRBV2,-,TRBJ2-3,TRBD2,CARSSGGLGRTDTQYF,TGTGCCAGATCCAGCGGGGGGCTCGGGCGCACAGATACGCAGTATTTT
TRBV4-1,-,TRBJ1-4,TRBD1,CASSQGQGPTNEKLFF,TGCGCCAGCAGCCAAGGACAGGGACCAACTAATGAAAAACTGTTTTTT
TRBV10-3,-,TRBJ1-6,-,CAISDSWDSESPLHF,TGTGCCATCAGTGATTCGTGGGATTCGGAATCACCCCTCCACTTT
TRBV28,few,TRBJ1-2,-,CASSFKSLGYTF,TGTGCCAGCAGTTTCAAGTCCCTAGGCTACACCTTC
TRBV2,-,TRBJ1-1,TRBD1,CASSAQGGTEAFF,TGTGCCAGCAGTGCCCAGGGGGGTACTGAAGCTTTCTTT
TRBV10-2,-,TRBJ1-1,TRBD1,CASSELKPDRGNTEAFF,TGCGCCAGCAGTGAATTAAAACCGGACAGGGGAAACACTGAAGCTTTCTTT
TRBV2,-,TRBJ2-3,TRBD2,CATAGVTDTQYF,TGTGCCACTGCGGGGGTAACAGATACGCAGTATTTT
TRBV4-1,-,TRBJ2-3,-,CASSQAQRTPSTDTQYF,TGCGCCAGCAGCCAAGCGCAAAGAACCCCTAGCACAGATACGCAGTATTTT
TRBV5-6,few,TRBJ2-6,-,CASSFISSGANVLTF,TGTGCCAGCAGCTTTATAAGCTCTGGGGCCAACGTCCTGACTTTC
TRBV11-2,-,TRBJ1-1,TRBD1,CASSPRRGRGSMNTEAFF,TGTGCCAGCAGCCCCCGCAGGGGCAGGGGGAGCATGAACACTGAAGCTTTCTTT
TRBV5-1,-,TRBJ2-2,-,CASSLGSANTGELFF,TGCGCCAGCAGCTTGGGGTCGGCGAACACCGGGGAGCTGTTTTTT
TRBV12-5,-,TRBJ2-1,-,CASGNHIGGTYNEQFF,TGTGCTAGTGGGAACCACATCGGGGGTACTTACAATGAGCAGTTCTTC
TRBV29-1,-,TRBJ2-1,TRBD2,CSVEEGGVSHEQFF,TGCAGCGTTGAAGAGGGGGGGGTGAGCCATGAGCAGTTCTTC
TRBV19,-,TRBJ2-3,-,CASTRTETDTQYF,TGTGCCAGTACCCGGACGGAGACAGATACGCAGTATTTT
TRBV7-8,-,TRBJ2-1,-,CASSWRGLGGNEQFF,TGTGCCAGCAGCTGGCGGGGACTCGGGGGCAATGAGCAGTTCTTC
TRBV10-2,-,TRBJ1-6,-,CANSESPAVPYNSPLHF,TGCGCCAACAGTGAGTCGCCCGCAGTACCATATAATTCACCCCTCCACTTT
TRBV4-1,-,TRBJ1-5,TRBD1,CASSLRTGRDQPQHF,TGCGCCAGCAGCCTCCGGACAGGGAGGGATCAGCCCCAGCATTTT
TRBV6-5,-,TRBJ1-1,-,CASSYSQVNTEAFF,TGTGCCAGCAGTTACTCACAGGTGAACACTGAAGCTTTCTTT
TRBV2,-,TRBJ1-1,-,CASSVSGQNTEAFF,TGTGCCAGCAGTGTAAGTGGGCAGAACACTGAAGCTTTCTTT
TRBV7-2,-,TRBJ1-4,-,CASSFRRTTNEKLFF,TGTGCCAGCAGCTTTAGGCGGACAACTAATGAAAAACTGTTTTTT
TRBV28,-,TRBJ2-7,-,CASSLGKPYEQYF,TGTGCCAGCAGTTTGGGCAAACCCTACGAGCAGTACTTC
TRBV5-1,-,TRBJ2-1,-,CASSLATPGNEQFF,TGCGCCAGCAGCTTGGCCACCCCCGGCAATGAGCAGTTCTTC
TRBV6-1,-,TRBJ1-3,-,CASSEVGTGKNTIYF,TGTGCCAGCAGTGAAGTCGGAACAGGGAAAAACACCATATATTTT
TRBV28,-,TRBJ1-1,TRBD1,CASSWTGDTNREAFF,TGTGCCAGCAGTTGGACAGGGGACACGAACAGGGAAGCTTTCTTT
TRBV19,-,TRBJ2-7,-,CASSRVAKEGYEQYF,TGTGCCAGTAGCCGAGTGGCGAAGGAAGGCTACGAGCAGTACTTC
TRBV15,-,TRBJ1-5,TRBD1,CATSRPTGGSYQPQHF,TGTGCCACCAGCAGACCGACAGGGGGCTCTTATCAGCCCCAGCATTTT
TRBV5-1,-,TRBJ2-5,TRBD1,CASSLVGTGQETQYF,TGCGCCAGCAGCTTGGTCGGGACAGGGCAAGAGACCCAGTACTTC
TRBV6-1,-,TRBJ2-1,-,CASSEMDGWASAMSYNEQFF,TGTGCCAGCAGTGAAATGGACGGGTGGGCAAGCGCGATGTCCTACAATGAGCAGTTCTTC
TRBV29-1,-,TRBJ2-5,-,CSVDSLGFRETQYF,TGCAGCGTTGACAGCTTAGGTTTTCGAGAGACCCAGTACTTC
TRBV6-5,few,TRBJ2-7,-,CASSYMGPPYEQYF,TGTGCCAGCAGTTACATGGGACCTCCCTACGAGCAGTACTTC
TRBV4-2,-,TRBJ2-1,TRBD2,CASSQDERGPDYNEQFF,TGTGCCAGCAGCCAAGATGAGCGGGGACCGGACTACAATGAGCAGTTCTTC
TRBV5-1,-,TRBJ2-7,-,CASSLQLAGEDQYF,TGCGCCAGCAGCTTGCAGCTGGCAGGGGAGGACCAGTACTTC
TRBV6-6,-,TRBJ2-7,-,CASSFAGRTYEQYF,TGTGCCAGCAGTTTCGCTGGACGGACCTACGAGCAGTACTTC
TRBV10-3,-,TRBJ2-7,TRBD1,CAISERQGPNYEQYF,TGTGCCATCAGTGAAAGACAGGGGCCCAACTACGAGCAGTACTTC
TRBV21-1,-,TRBJ2-1,-,CASSMEFQEQFF,TGTGCCAGCAGCATGGAATTCCAGGAGCAGTTCTTC
TRBV10-2,-,TRBJ1-2,-,CASSSTDGYYGYTF,TGCGCCAGCAGCTCTACGGACGGGTACTATGGCTACACCTTC
TRBV11-3,-,TRBJ1-1,-,CASSLGGLNTEAFF,TGTGCCAGCAGCTTAGGGGGCCTGAACACTGAAGCTTTCTTT
TRBV27,-,TRBJ2-7,-,CASKPRGANPRGVEYF,TGTGCCAGCAAGCCAAGGGGCGCAAACCCAAGGGGGGTTGAGTACTTC
TRBV5-1,once,TRBJ1-6,-,CASSSGRGNSPLHF,TGCGCCAGCAGCTCGGGACGGGGTAATTCACCCCTCCACTTT
TRBV5-6,-,TRBJ2-5,-,CASSLPPDSIPRTQYF,TGTGCCAGCAGCTTGCCGCCGGACAGCATCCCGAGGACCCAGTACTTC
TRBV9,-,TRBJ2-3,-,CASSVGGSTDTQYF,TGTGCCAGCAGCGTTGGCGGGTCGACAGATACGCAGTATTTT
TRBV2,-,TRBJ2-5,-,CASSDRAEQETQYF,TGTGCCAGCAGTGACAGGGCGGAACAAGAGACCCAGTACTTC
TRBV7-2,-,TRBJ1-1,TRBD1,CASSTRTGQAFF,TGTGCCAGCAGCACAAGGACAGGGCAAGCTTTCTTT
TRBV7-6,-,TRBJ1-2,-,CASSVVQWGSGYTF,TGTGCCAGCAGTGTCGTTCAATGGGGCAGTGGCTACACCTTC
TRBV29-1,few,TRBJ1-1,-,CSVVNFGVNTEAFF,TGCAGCGTTGTCAATTTTGGGGTGAACACTGAAGCTTTCTTT